This section outlines one T cell receptor beta chain sequence together with its context. Enrolled through a virtual design, the participants were between 18 and 89 years of age and came from about two dozen US areas. Clinical histories supplied by participants themselves formed the basis of cohort assignment. The CDR3 length is 16 residues. CDR1 and CDR2 from the germline V gene are SEHNR and FQNEAQ (reference sequence). V lost 6 bases to trimming and J lost 4 bases; unmatched junction nucleotides: 12. The data originate from a study of blood T cell repertoires in COVID-19. In the study overall: Italy, Spain and the United States were the sources of the convalescent and acute COVID-19 samples.

Under the authors' procedure: Amplification of reference gene primers provided the estimated nucleated cell counts. Method: immunoSEQ multiplex PCR; TCRdb's copy keeps in-frame clones and lacks some. Clone size and V and J calls were adopted from that table, with D and trimming inferred from the DNA. The data show approximately 500,000 clones, 70% to 90% seen once. The sequence came from a woman aged 40-49 years who had recovered from COVID-19. V is TRBV7-9 and J is TRBJ2-3; 8 positions agree with TRBD2. Material: PBMCs or T cells enriched from blood (not recorded which). The CDR3 protein is CASRPLSGRISDTQYF. CDR3 coding DNA: TGTGCCAGCAGGCCTCTAAGCGGGAGAATTTCAGATACGCAGTATTTT. Full variable domain (rest looked up from reference TRBV7-9 and TRBJ2-3): DTGVSQNPRHKITKRGQNVTFRCDPISEHNRLYWYRQTLGQGPEFLTYFQNEAQLEKSRLLSDRFSAERPKGSFSTLEIQRTEQGDSAMYLCASRPLSGRISDTQYFGPGTRLTVL.